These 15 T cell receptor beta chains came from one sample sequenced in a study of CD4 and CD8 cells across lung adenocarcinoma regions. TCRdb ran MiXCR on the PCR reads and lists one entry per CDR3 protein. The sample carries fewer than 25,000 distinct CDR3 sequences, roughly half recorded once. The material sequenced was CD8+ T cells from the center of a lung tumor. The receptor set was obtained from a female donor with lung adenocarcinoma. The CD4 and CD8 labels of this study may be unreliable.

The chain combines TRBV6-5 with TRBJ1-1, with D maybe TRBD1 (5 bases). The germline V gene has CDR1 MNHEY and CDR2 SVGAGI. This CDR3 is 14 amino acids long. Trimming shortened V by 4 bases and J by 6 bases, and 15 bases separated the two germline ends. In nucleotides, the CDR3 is TGTGCCAGCAGTTCGGGGGGGGGGTGGTCTGAAGCTTTCTTT. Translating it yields CASSSGGGWSEAFF.

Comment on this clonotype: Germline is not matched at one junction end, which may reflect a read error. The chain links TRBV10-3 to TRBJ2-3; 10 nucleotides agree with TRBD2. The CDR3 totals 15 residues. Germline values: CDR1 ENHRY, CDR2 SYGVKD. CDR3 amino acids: CAISAGAGGVNMQYF. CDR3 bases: TGTGCCATCAGTGCGGGAGCGGGAGGGGTAAATATGCAGTATTTC.

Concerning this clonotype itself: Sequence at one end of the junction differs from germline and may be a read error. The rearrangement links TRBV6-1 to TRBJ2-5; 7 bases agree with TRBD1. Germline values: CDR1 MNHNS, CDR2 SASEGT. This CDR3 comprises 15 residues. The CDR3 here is CARALGGRVPETQYF. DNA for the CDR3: TGTGCCAGGGCGCTAGGGGGCCGTGTCCCAGAGACGCAGTATTTC.

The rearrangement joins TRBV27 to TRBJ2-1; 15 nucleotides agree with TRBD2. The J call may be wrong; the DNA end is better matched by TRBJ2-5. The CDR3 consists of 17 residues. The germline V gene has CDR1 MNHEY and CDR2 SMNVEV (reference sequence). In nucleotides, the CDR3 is TGTGCCAGCAGTTCCCCGGGACTAGCGGGGGGTTCAGGGACCCAGTACTTC. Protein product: CASSSPGLAGGSGTQYF.

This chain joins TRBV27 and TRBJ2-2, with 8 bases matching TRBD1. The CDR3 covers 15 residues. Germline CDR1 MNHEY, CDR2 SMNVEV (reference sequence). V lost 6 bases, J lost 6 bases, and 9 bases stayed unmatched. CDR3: CASSSAGQEAGELFF. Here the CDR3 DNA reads TGTGCCAGCAGCAGCGCGGGACAGGAGGCCGGGGAGCTGTTTTTT.

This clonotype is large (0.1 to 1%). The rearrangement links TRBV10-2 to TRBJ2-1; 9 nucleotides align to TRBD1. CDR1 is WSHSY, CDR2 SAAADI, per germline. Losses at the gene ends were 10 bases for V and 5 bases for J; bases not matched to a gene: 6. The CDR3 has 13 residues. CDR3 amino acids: CAIRTGADNEQFF. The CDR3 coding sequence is TGCGCCATCAGGACAGGGGCGGACAATGAGCAGTTCTTC.

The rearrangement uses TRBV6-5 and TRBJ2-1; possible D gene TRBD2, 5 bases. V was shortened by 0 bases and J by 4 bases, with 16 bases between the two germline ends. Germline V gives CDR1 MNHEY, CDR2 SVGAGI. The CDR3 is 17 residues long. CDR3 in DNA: TGTGCCAGCAGTTACTCAAGTGGGGTCGGGGATTACAATGAGCAGTTCTTC. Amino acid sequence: CASSYSSGVGDYNEQFF.

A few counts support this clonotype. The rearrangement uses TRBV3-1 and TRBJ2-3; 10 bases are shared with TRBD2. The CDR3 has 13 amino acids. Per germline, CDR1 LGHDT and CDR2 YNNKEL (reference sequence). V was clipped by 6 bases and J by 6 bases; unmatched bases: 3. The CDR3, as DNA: TGTGCCAGCAGGCTAGCGGGAGTGGATACGCAGTATTTT. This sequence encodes CASRLAGVDTQYF.

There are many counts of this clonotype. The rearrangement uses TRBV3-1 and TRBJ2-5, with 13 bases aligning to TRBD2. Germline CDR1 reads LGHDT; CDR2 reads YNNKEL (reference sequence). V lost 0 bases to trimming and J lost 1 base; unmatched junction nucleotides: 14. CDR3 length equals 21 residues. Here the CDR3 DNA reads TGTGCCAGCAGCCAAGATCTAGGTCGGACTAGCGGGAGTGGCCTCCAAGAGACCCAGTACTTC. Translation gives CASSQDLGRTSGSGLQETQYF.

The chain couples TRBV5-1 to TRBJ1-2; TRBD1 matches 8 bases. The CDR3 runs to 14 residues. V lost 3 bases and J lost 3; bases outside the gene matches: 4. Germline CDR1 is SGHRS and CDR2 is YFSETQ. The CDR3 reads CASSSGGMHYGYTF. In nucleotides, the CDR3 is TGCGCCAGCAGCTCAGGGGGCATGCACTATGGCTACACCTTC.

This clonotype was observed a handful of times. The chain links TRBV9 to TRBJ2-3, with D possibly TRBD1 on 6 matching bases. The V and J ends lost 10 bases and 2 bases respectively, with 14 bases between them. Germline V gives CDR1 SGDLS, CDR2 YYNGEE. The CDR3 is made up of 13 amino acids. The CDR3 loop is CASSGDNTDTQYF. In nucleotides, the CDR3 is TGTGCCTCCTCAGGGGACAACACAGATACGCAGTATTTT.

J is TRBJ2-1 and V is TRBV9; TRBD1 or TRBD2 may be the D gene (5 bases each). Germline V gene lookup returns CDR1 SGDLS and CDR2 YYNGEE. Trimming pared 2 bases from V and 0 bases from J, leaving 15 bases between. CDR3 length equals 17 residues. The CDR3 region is CASSVGVRGSSYNEQFF. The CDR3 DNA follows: TGTGCCAGCAGCGTGGGGGTTAGAGGGAGCTCCTACAATGAGCAGTTCTTC.

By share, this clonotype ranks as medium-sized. CDR3 sequence (DNA): TGTGCCAGCAGCTTAAAAGCGACACTGTACAATGAGCAGTTCTTC. Encoded protein: CASSLKATLYNEQFF. The chain recombines TRBV7-2 with TRBJ2-1; no clear D gene. Trimming cost V 2 bases and J 4 bases, with 12 bases left between them. The CDR3 extends over 15 amino acids. Germline values: CDR1 SGHTA, CDR2 FQGNSA.

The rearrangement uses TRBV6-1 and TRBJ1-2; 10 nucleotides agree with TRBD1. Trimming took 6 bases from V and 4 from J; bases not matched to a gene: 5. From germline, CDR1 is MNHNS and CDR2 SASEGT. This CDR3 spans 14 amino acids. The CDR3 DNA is TGTGCCAGCAGGGGGGACAGGGGCCTCTATGGCTACACCTTC. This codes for CASRGDRGLYGYTF.

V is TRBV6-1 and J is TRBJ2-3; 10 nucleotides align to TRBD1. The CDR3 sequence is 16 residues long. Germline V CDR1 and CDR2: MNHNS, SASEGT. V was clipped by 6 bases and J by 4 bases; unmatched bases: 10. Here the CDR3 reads CASRNPGQGPSDTQYF. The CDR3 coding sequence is TGTGCCAGCAGAAACCCGGGACAGGGGCCCTCAGATACGCAGTATTTT.